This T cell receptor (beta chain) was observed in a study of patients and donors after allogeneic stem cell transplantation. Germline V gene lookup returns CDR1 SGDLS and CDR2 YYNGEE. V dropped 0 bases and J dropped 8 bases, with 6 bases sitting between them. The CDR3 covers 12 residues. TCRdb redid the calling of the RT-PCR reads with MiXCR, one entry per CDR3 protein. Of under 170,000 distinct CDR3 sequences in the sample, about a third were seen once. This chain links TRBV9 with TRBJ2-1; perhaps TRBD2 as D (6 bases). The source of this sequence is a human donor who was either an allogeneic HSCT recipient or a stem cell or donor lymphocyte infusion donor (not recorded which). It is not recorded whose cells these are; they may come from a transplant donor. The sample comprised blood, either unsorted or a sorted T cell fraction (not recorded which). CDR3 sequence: CASSVGGDEQFF. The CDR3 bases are TGTGCCAGCAGCGTAGGCGGGGATGAGCAGTTCTTC.